A selection of T cell receptor beta chains follows, all from one sample in a study of PD-1 blockade in mismatch repair-deficient tumors. Generated by immunoSEQ multiplex PCR, the TCRdb table keeps only in-frame clones and is missing some. The sample includes 120,000 or so clones, about 88% of them seen just once. The sequences come from peripheral blood, collected approximately 73 weeks after starting pembrolizumab. These receptor sequences come from an adult with mismatch repair-deficient cancer. Both conserved end residues are part of each CDR3. A D gene is named only where the DNA matches it firmly. Expanded clones are given a class, and other clones once, few, many or no size at all.

NA	NA	TRBV12-5	TRBJ1-1	CASGLAGDTEAFF	TGTGCTAGTGGTTTGGCGGGAGACACTGAAGCTTTCTTT
NA	NA	TRBV18	TRBJ1-1	CASSPVEANTEAFF	TGTGCCAGCTCACCGGTGGAGGCGAACACTGAAGCTTTCTTT
NA	NA	TRBV9	TRBJ2-1	CASAWTGRDNEQFF	TGTGCCAGCGCCTGGACCGGACGGGACAATGAGCAGTTCTTC
NA	NA	TRBV11-3	TRBJ2-1	CASTSGPFGYNEQFF	TGTGCCAGCACCAGCGGACCTTTCGGCTACAATGAGCAGTTCTTC
NA	NA	TRBV7-6	TRBJ2-2	CASSSGTLNTGELFF	TGTGCCAGCAGCTCCGGGACACTAAACACCGGGGAGCTGTTTTTT
NA	TRBD1	TRBV23-1	TRBJ2-3	CASSQDRVTDTQYF	TGCGCCAGCAGCCAGGACAGGGTGACAGATACGCAGTATTTT
NA	NA	TRBV27	TRBJ2-4	CASKWPRQRVPRYF	TGTGCCAGCAAATGGCCGAGGCAAAGAGTTCCTCGGTACTTC
NA	TRBD1	TRBV11-3	TRBJ2-5	CASSFPGQGRLQETQYF	TGTGCCAGCAGCTTCCCGGGACAGGGCCGACTCCAAGAGACCCAGTACTTC
NA	NA	TRBV19	TRBJ1-5	CASSISRMVTNQPQHF	TGTGCCAGTAGTATAAGCAGGATGGTTACCAATCAGCCCCAGCATTTT
NA	TRBD2	TRBV11-3	TRBJ2-1	CASRGDYQNEQFF	TGTGCCAGCAGAGGGGACTATCAAAATGAGCAGTTCTTC
NA	NA	TRBV4-1	TRBJ2-3	CASSQDPALTDTQYF	TGCGCCAGCAGCCAAGATCCAGCGCTCACAGATACGCAGTATTTT
NA	NA	TRBV4-1	TRBJ1-1	CASSQDERQGRPAFF	TGCGCCAGCAGCCAAGATGAGAGGCAGGGGCGTCCGGCTTTCTTT
NA	TRBD1	TRBV6-6	TRBJ1-2	CASTLNSGGVRGYTF	TGTGCCAGCACTCTGAATTCAGGGGGCGTTCGAGGCTACACCTTC
NA	NA	TRBV28	TRBJ2-6	CASSLWGDSGANVLTF	TGTGCCAGCAGTTTATGGGGGGACTCTGGGGCCAACGTCCTGACTTTC
NA	TRBD1	TRBV30	TRBJ1-1	CAWSVKGQQAFF	TGTGCCTGGAGCGTGAAGGGACAGCAAGCTTTCTTT
NA	NA	TRBV4-1	TRBJ2-1	CASSQEAVGWNEQFF	TGCGCCAGCAGCCAAGAAGCTGTAGGTTGGAATGAGCAGTTCTTC
NA	TRBD2	TRBV14	TRBJ2-7	CASSQVSGSSYEQYF	TGTGCCAGCAGCCAAGTTAGCGGGAGTTCCTACGAGCAGTACTTC
NA	NA	TRBV6-5	TRBJ1-2	CASSYSSGFEGYTF	TGTGCCAGCAGTTACTCATCAGGGTTTGAGGGCTACACCTTC
NA	NA	TRBV11-3	TRBJ1-3	CASSFSRRNTIYF	TGTGCCAGCAGCTTTTCCCGGCGAAACACCATATATTTT
once	TRBD2	TRBV25-1	TRBJ2-1	CASSLAGTYNEQFF	TGTGCCAGTTCACTAGCGGGAACCTACAATGAGCAGTTCTTC
NA	NA	TRBV15	TRBJ2-7	CATSSTGRVEQYF	TGTGCCACCAGCAGCACAGGGAGGGTAGAGCAGTACTTC
few	NA	TRBV7-9	TRBJ2-7	CASSDRTGSSYEQYF	TGTGCCAGCAGCGACAGGACCGGGAGCTCCTACGAGCAGTACTTC
NA	TRBD1	TRBV29-1	TRBJ2-7	CSVVTGGSYEQYF	TGCAGCGTTGTGACAGGGGGCTCCTACGAGCAGTACTTC
NA	NA	TRBV16	TRBJ2-3	CASSHPARTDTQYF	TGTGCCAGCAGCCATCCAGCGAGGACAGATACGCAGTATTTT
NA	NA	TRBV15	TRBJ1-5	CATSRLGTGNQPQHF	TGTGCCACCAGCAGATTGGGGACTGGCAATCAGCCCCAGCATTTT
NA	NA	TRBV7-8	TRBJ2-7	CASSLTQGTYEQYF	TGTGCCAGCAGCTTAACTCAAGGGACCTACGAGCAGTACTTC
NA	NA	TRBV11-2	TRBJ2-2	CASSARTRNTGELFF	TGTGCCAGCAGCGCTCGAACCAGGAACACCGGGGAGCTGTTTTTT
NA	NA	TRBV25-1	TRBJ1-2	CASSDGWIYGFYGYTF	TGTGCCAGCAGTGATGGGTGGATCTATGGATTCTATGGCTACACCTTC